Each of the 25 T cell receptor beta chains below was sequenced from the same sample in a study of blood T cell repertoires in COVID-19. TCRdb's copy holds only in-frame clones and misses some; the assay was immunoSEQ multiplex PCR. The sample has a few hundred thousand clones; about 85% are singletons. Sequenced sample: PBMCs or T cells enriched from blood (not recorded which). The receptor set was obtained from a woman in her 50s who had been exposed to COVID-19.

The rearrangement uses TRBV5-1 and TRBJ2-7; D is possibly TRBD2 (6 bases). There are 13 residues in the CDR3. The germline V gene has CDR1 SGHRS and CDR2 YFSETQ. V shed 3 bases and J shed 1 base, with 8 bases lying between them. CDR3 sequence: CASSWEDSYEQYF. For the CDR3, the DNA is TGCGCCAGCAGCTGGGAGGATTCCTACGAGCAGTACTTC.

In DNA, the CDR3 is TGTGCCAGCAGTTACTCGGCCACCGACTCCTACGAGCAGTACTTC. It specifies CASSYSATDSYEQYF. V gene TRBV6-6 combines with J gene TRBJ2-7; D uncertain. The CDR3 is 15 amino acids. V was clipped by 0 bases and J by 0 bases, with 9 bases between them. Germline V CDR1 and CDR2: MNHNY, SVGAGI (reference sequence).

V and J are TRBV2 and TRBJ1-1, with TRBD1 matching 7 bases. Trimming cost V 2 bases and J 1 base; bases outside gene matches: 1. The CDR3 sequence is 14 residues long. In germline, CDR1 is SNHLY, CDR2 FYNNEI. CDR3 nucleotides: TGTGCCAGCAGTGAACGACAGGGGAACACTGAAGCTTTCTTT. Its protein product is CASSERQGNTEAFF.

J is TRBJ2-5 and V is TRBV4-3; D uncertain. Germline loops: CDR1 LGHNA, CDR2 YSLEER. CDR3 length: 13 amino acids. Trimming took off 4 bases at V and 4 bases at J, with 10 bases between the two ends. CDR3 region: CASSLSGLETQYF. The CDR3 DNA sequence: TGCGCCAGCAGCCTATCGGGTCTAGAGACCCAGTACTTC.

The genes are TRBV19 and TRBJ1-2; 7 nucleotides align to TRBD1. This CDR3 contains 13 residues. Unmatched junction bases numbered 5, after V lost 7 bases and J lost 3 bases. Germline CDR1 and CDR2: LNHDA and SQIVND (reference sequence). CDR3 sequence: CASTPGTDYGYTF. Here the CDR3 DNA reads TGTGCCAGTACCCCCGGGACAGACTATGGCTACACCTTC.

The chain combines TRBV19 with TRBJ2-7; possibly TRBD2 for D (6 bases). Germline V gene lookup returns CDR1 LNHDA and CDR2 SQIVND (reference sequence). The CDR3 totals 15 residues. The V end lost 4 bases, the J end lost 0 bases, and 13 bases lay between the germline ends. The CDR3 sequence is CASSSILGGSYEQYF. The CDR3 DNA follows: TGTGCCAGTAGTAGCATTCTGGGGGGCTCCTACGAGCAGTACTTC. The full variable domain, with the rest looked up from reference TRBV19 and TRBJ2-7, is DGGITQSPKYLFRKEGQNVTLSCEQNLNHDAMYWYRQDPGQGLRLIYYSQIVNDFQKGDIAEGYSVSREKKESFPLTVTSAQKNPTAFYLCASSSILGGSYEQYFGPGTRLTVT.

The chain couples TRBV30 to TRBJ1-3; D unresolved. Deletions cut 1 base from V and 5 bases from J, with 9 bases between. The CDR3 has 13 residues. Germline V gene lookup returns CDR1 GTSNPN and CDR2 SVGIG (reference sequence). This CDR3 reads CAWSAEIRNTIYF. The CDR3 DNA reads as TGTGCCTGGAGTGCAGAAATCCGAAACACCATATATTTT.

V and J are TRBV28 and TRBJ1-2; perhaps TRBD1 as D (5 bases). The CDR3 is 14 amino acids. V gave up 2 bases and J gave up 4 bases, with 11 bases separating them. In germline, CDR1 is MDHEN, CDR2 SYDVKM. The CDR3 protein is CASSLGAGRYGYTF. The CDR3 DNA sequence: TGTGCCAGCAGTTTAGGTGCAGGGCGCTATGGCTACACCTTC.

This chain joins TRBV19 and TRBJ2-1; the D is unclear. Germline CDR1 and CDR2: LNHDA and SQIVND (reference sequence). Trimming removed 3 bases from V and 7 bases from J, with 19 bases in between. The CDR3 contains 16 residues. As DNA, the CDR3 is TGTGCCAGTAGTATCCAGTCACAGTTCCCTTCTAATGAGCAGTTCTTC. Amino acids: CASSIQSQFPSNEQFF. Full variable domain (missing parts from reference TRBV19 and TRBJ2-1): DGGITQSPKYLFRKEGQNVTLSCEQNLNHDAMYWYRQDPGQGLRLIYYSQIVNDFQKGDIAEGYSVSREKKESFPLTVTSAQKNPTAFYLCASSIQSQFPSNEQFFGPGTRLTVL.

The chain uses TRBV30 and TRBJ2-1; 10 bases align to TRBD1. The CDR3 has 15 residues. The V gene end was trimmed by 5 bases and the J gene end by 4 bases; junction bases not matched to a gene: 8. Germline assignment: CDR1 GTSNPN and CDR2 SVGIG (reference sequence). The DNA of the CDR3 is TGTGCCTGGTTGCCGGGACAGGGGATTTACAATGAGCAGTTCTTC. It yields the protein CAWLPGQGIYNEQFF.

The CDR3 region is CASSHLAGGGTDTQYF. In nucleotides, the CDR3 is TGTGCCAGCAGCCATCTAGCGGGGGGGGGCACAGATACGCAGTATTTT. This chain links TRBV7-2 with TRBJ2-3, with 12 bases that match TRBD2. CDR1 SGHTA and CDR2 FQGNSA come from the germline V gene. This CDR3 comprises 16 residues. J lost 1 base, V lost 5 bases, and 4 bases had no gene match.

The chain carries TRBV10-3 and TRBJ1-1; possible D gene TRBD1, 5 bases. V was clipped by 2 bases and J by 8 bases, with 12 bases between them. Germline CDR1 ENHRY, CDR2 SYGVKD. CDR3 length equals 13 residues. The DNA for the CDR3 is TGTGCCATCAGTGAGATATCAGCAGGGGAAGCTTTCTTT. Residues: CAISEISAGEAFF.

This clone occurred many times. This chain links TRBV5-4 with TRBJ1-2; 7 bases match TRBD1. CDR3 length: 17 amino acids. The V segment lost 3 bases and the J segment 4 bases; nucleotides outside the gene matches: 15. The germline gives CDR1 SGHNT, CDR2 YYREEE (reference sequence). The CDR3 loop reads CASSSGGLQGSIYGYTF. The DNA for the CDR3 is TGTGCCAGCAGCTCTGGCGGTTTACAGGGGTCTATCTATGGCTACACCTTC.

The V and J genes are TRBV28 and TRBJ2-7, with 12 bases identical to TRBD1. Germline CDR1 MDHEN, CDR2 SYDVKM. This CDR3 contains 15 residues. J was trimmed by 2 bases and V by 5 bases; bases with no gene match: 4. In DNA, the CDR3 is TGTGCCAGCAGTCGGGGGGACAGGGGGCCCTACGAGCAGTACTTC. This gives the protein CASSRGDRGPYEQYF.

CDR3 protein: CAISERRGEKLFF. CDR3 bases: TGTGCCATCAGTGAGAGACGGGGGGAAAAACTGTTTTTT. The chain employs TRBV10-3 and TRBJ1-4; possibly TRBD1 for D (5 bases). From germline, CDR1 is ENHRY and CDR2 SYGVKD. The V end was cut by 2 bases, the J end by 8 bases, with 9 bases between. This CDR3 has 13 amino acids.

The chain is built from TRBV5-1 and TRBJ1-3; D might be TRBD1 (5 bases). Germline CDR1 is SGHRS and CDR2 is YFSETQ. This CDR3 contains 14 residues. The V end lost 4 bases, the J end lost 4 bases, and 12 bases lay between the germline ends. The CDR3 DNA reads as TGCGCCAGCAGCCAGCCGGGACTCGGAAACACCATATATTTT. Residues: CASSQPGLGNTIYF.

The chain employs TRBV5-6 and TRBJ1-1; the D gene is possibly TRBD1 (5 bases). V was pared by 4 bases and J by 7 bases, with 8 bases between. Germline CDR1 reads SGHDT; CDR2 reads YYEEEE. The CDR3 sequence is 11 residues long. As DNA, the CDR3 is TGTGCCAGCAGCGACAGAGATGAAGCTTTCTTT. Encoded protein: CASSDRDEAFF.

This clone occurred once. This sequence joins TRBV27 and TRBJ2-7; 7 bases align to TRBD1. Germline lookup yields CDR1 MNHEY and CDR2 SMNVEV (reference sequence). CDR3 length: 14 amino acids. V shed 2 bases and J 1 base; nucleotides not matched to a gene: 2. CDR3 sequence reads: CASSLGRGSYEQYF. The CDR3 region has the DNA TGTGCCAGCAGTTTAGGCAGGGGGTCCTACGAGCAGTACTTC.

The chain joins TRBV7-8 to TRBJ2-3, with D perhaps TRBD2 (5 bases). CDR1 and CDR2 from the germline V gene are SGHVS and FQNEAQ. CDR3 length: 15 amino acids. Between the trimmed V and J ends, which lost 7 bases and 2 bases, there was a span of 16 bases. CDR3 loop: CASTHSRTFTDTQYF. Written as DNA, the CDR3 is TGTGCCAGCACCCACTCCCGGACTTTCACAGATACGCAGTATTTT.

The gene calls are TRBV12-3 or TRBV12-4 and TRBJ1-6, with D possibly matching TRBD1 (5 bases). The CDR3 runs 13 residues. V shed 6 bases and J shed 10 bases, with 13 bases lying between them. The CDR3 region is CASRAQGESPLHF. The DNA for the CDR3 is TGTGCCAGCAGGGCCCAGGGCGAATCACCCCTCCACTTT.

CDR3 loop: CASSFTGSGSPLHF. The CDR3 DNA follows: TGCGCCAGCAGCTTTACAGGGTCCGGCTCACCCCTCCACTTT. The genes are TRBV5-1 and TRBJ1-6; D might be TRBD1 (6 bases). This CDR3 is 14 amino acids long. Germline V gives CDR1 SGHRS, CDR2 YFSETQ. The germline V and J ends were trimmed by 2 bases and 10 bases, with 13 bases remaining between them.

The chain links TRBV11-2 to TRBJ1-3, with 12 bases that match TRBD1. The CDR3 loop spans 18 amino acids. Germline V gives CDR1 SGHAT, CDR2 FQNNGV. V dropped 4 bases and J dropped 1; count of bases not matched to a gene: 8. The CDR3: CASSSGTGGRSSGNTIYF. The CDR3 coding sequence is TGTGCCAGCAGCTCAGGGACAGGGGGCAGGTCGTCTGGAAACACCATATATTTT.

The J gene is TRBJ2-2, the V gene TRBV18; D uncertain. This CDR3 spans 13 amino acids. Germline V gene data show CDR1 as KGHSH and CDR2 as LQKENI. Trimming removed 6 bases at V and 0 bases at J, with 5 bases between. This CDR3 is CASSRSNTGELFF. DNA of the CDR3: TGTGCCAGCTCGAGGTCGAACACCGGGGAGCTGTTTTTT.

As concerns this clone: This specimen includes other DNA sequences encoding the same CDR3. The V gene is TRBV10-3, the J gene TRBJ1-1; the D gene is possibly TRBD1 (5 bases). Trimming removed 0 bases from V and 1 base from J, with 6 bases in between. Germline V CDR1 and CDR2: ENHRY, SYGVKD. The CDR3 consists of 14 residues. The CDR3 loop is CAISESTGNTEAFF. Written as DNA, the CDR3 is TGTGCCATCAGTGAGTCAACAGGGAACACTGAAGCTTTCTTT.

V is TRBV7-9 and J is TRBJ1-1; 7 nucleotides line up with TRBD1. Germline loops: CDR1 SEHNR, CDR2 FQNEAQ (reference sequence). There are 15 residues in the CDR3. The V gene end was trimmed by 2 bases and the J gene end by 0 bases; junction bases not matched to a gene: 3. The CDR3 loop is CASSLPGTVNTEAFF. For the CDR3, the DNA is TGTGCCAGCAGCTTACCCGGGACAGTGAACACTGAAGCTTTCTTT. Using reference TRBV7-9 and TRBJ1-1 for the parts outside the CDR3, the full variable domain is DTGVSQNPRHKITKRGQNVTFRCDPISEHNRLYWYRQTLGQGPEFLTYFQNEAQLEKSRLLSDRFSAERPKGSFSTLEIQRTEQGDSAMYLCASSLPGTVNTEAFFGQGTRLTVV.